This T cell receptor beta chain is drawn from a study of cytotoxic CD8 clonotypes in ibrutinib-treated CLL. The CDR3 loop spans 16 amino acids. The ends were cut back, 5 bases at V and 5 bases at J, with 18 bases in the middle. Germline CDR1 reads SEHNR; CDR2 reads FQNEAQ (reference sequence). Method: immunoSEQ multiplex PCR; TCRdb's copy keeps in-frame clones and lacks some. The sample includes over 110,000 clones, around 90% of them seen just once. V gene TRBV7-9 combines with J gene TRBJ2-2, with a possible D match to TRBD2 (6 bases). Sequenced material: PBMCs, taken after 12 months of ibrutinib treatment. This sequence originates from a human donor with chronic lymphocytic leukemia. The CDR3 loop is CASSILRDSMTGELFF. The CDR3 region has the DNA TGTGCCAGCAGCATTCTACGGGACTCGATGACCGGGGAGCTGTTTTTT.